The 24 T cell receptor beta chains in this list originate from one sample, sequenced in a study of cytomegalovirus exposure and HLA in healthy donors. Sequencing used immunoSEQ multiplex PCR; TCRdb keeps in-frame clones, though not all of them. The sample holds about 200,000 clones; around 80% are singletons and the top ten take roughly 1.2%. The sequenced sample was PBMCs. The receptors derive from a woman aged 25 to 39 in good health and CMV-seronegative.

The chain links TRBV30 to TRBJ1-3, with D unclear. CDR3 length: 11 amino acids. Germline V lookup: CDR1 GTSNPN, CDR2 SVGIG (reference sequence). V was pared by 5 bases and J by 3 bases, with 5 bases between. The CDR3: CAWPIGNTIYF. In DNA, the CDR3 is TGTGCCTGGCCTATTGGAAACACCATATATTTT.

This clone was counted only a few times. The chain combines TRBV6-1 with TRBJ1-4, with D possibly matching TRBD1 (5 bases). The CDR3 is made up of 15 amino acids. Trimming stripped 2 bases from V and 4 bases from J, with 11 bases between. Per the germline V gene, CDR1 is MNHNS and CDR2 is SASEGT. The CDR3 DNA reads TGTGCCAGCAGTGAATTGGGGGGGGATAATGAAAAACTGTTTTTT. Translated: CASSELGGDNEKLFF.

The CDR3 loop reads CASSSTSGGRTYEQYF. The DNA of the CDR3 is TGTGCCAGCAGCTCGACATCTGGCGGGAGGACCTACGAGCAGTACTTC. The chain carries TRBV5-6 and TRBJ2-7; the match to TRBD2 covers 8 bases. J gave up 2 bases and V 3 bases, and 10 bases lay outside the gene matches. CDR3 length: 16 residues. CDR1 SGHDT and CDR2 YYEEEE come from the germline V gene.

This rearrangement joins TRBV27 to TRBJ2-1; D may be TRBD2 (6 bases). This CDR3 region has 14 residues. The ends were cut back, 5 bases at V and 3 bases at J, with 11 bases in the middle. Germline V gene lookup returns CDR1 MNHEY and CDR2 SMNVEV (reference sequence). CDR3 sequence (DNA): TGTGCCAGCAGTCCGGGACTCAGCTACAATGAGCAGTTCTTC. Its translation is CASSPGLSYNEQFF.

The chain employs TRBV6-5 and TRBJ2-7; possible D gene TRBD1, 6 bases. This CDR3 spans 15 amino acids. Germline lookup yields CDR1 MNHEY and CDR2 SVGAGI. V was clipped by 1 base and J by 1 base, with 11 bases between them. The CDR3 coding sequence is TGTGCCAGCAGTTACTATACAGGGTCTTCCTACGAGCAGTACTTC. The encoded protein is CASSYYTGSSYEQYF.

This clone was counted between two and nine times. This rearrangement joins TRBV27 to TRBJ2-7; 11 bases are a match to TRBD1. CDR1 MNHEY and CDR2 SMNVEV come from the germline V gene (reference sequence). The CDR3 is made up of 13 amino acids. Unmatched junction bases numbered 1, after V lost 6 bases and J lost 3 bases. The CDR3 loop reads CASRGTGGYEQYF. In DNA form, the CDR3 reads TGTGCCAGCAGGGGGACAGGGGGCTACGAGCAGTACTTC.

CDR3 bases: TGTGCCACCAGCAGACTTGGCCCCGGGGTTTCACCCCTCCACTTT. This sequence encodes CATSRLGPGVSPLHF. This chain joins TRBV15 and TRBJ1-6, with D uncertain. Germline values: CDR1 LNHNV, CDR2 YYDKDF (reference sequence). This CDR3 is built from 15 residues. Deletions cut 2 bases from V and 9 bases from J, with 14 bases between.

This chain uses TRBV6-1 with TRBJ2-7, with TRBD1 matching 12 bases. The V gene's germline CDR1 is MNHNS and CDR2 SASEGT. Losses at the gene ends were 4 bases for V and 7 bases for J; bases not matched to a gene: 11. The CDR3 sequence is 16 residues long. This CDR3 reads CASSVDPGQGAREQYF. CDR3 in DNA: TGTGCCAGCAGTGTAGACCCGGGACAGGGGGCGAGGGAGCAGTACTTC.

V is TRBV29-1 and J is TRBJ2-2; D ambiguous. The CDR3 length is 12 residues. With 4 bases removed from V and 4 bases from J, the gap between germline ends came to 7 bases. Germline V CDR1 and CDR2: SQVTM, ANQGSEA. CDR3 loop: CSVASGTGELFF. In DNA form, the CDR3 reads TGCAGCGTTGCCTCGGGCACCGGGGAGCTGTTTTTT.

This chain connects TRBV6-1 to TRBJ1-4, with a weak D call TRBD1 (5 bases). The germline V gene encodes CDR1 MNHNS and CDR2 SASEGT. V was trimmed by 5 bases and J by 4 bases, leaving 14 bases between them. The CDR3 has 15 amino acids. The CDR3 DNA reads as TGTGCCAGCAGTCCACAGGACCGGTATAATGAAAAACTGTTTTTT. Protein product: CASSPQDRYNEKLFF.

The rearrangement joins TRBV28 to TRBJ1-1, with D tentatively TRBD1 (5 bases). V lost 6 bases, J lost 5 bases, and 16 bases lay in between. CDR1 is MDHEN and CDR2 is SYDVKM in the germline V gene. This CDR3 is 14 amino acids long. The CDR3 bases are TGTGCCAGCAGCTCAGGGCCCGCCCTGACTGAAGCTTTCTTT. As protein: CASSSGPALTEAFF. The entire variable domain, with the rest obtained from reference TRBV28 and TRBJ1-1, is as follows: DVKVTQSSRYLVKRTGEKVFLECVQDMDHENMFWYRQDPGLGLRLIYFSYDVKMKEKGDIPEGYSVSREKKERFSLILESASTNQTSMYLCASSSGPALTEAFFGQGTRLTVV.

This rearrangement joins TRBV6-6 to TRBJ2-7, with 8 bases lining up with TRBD2. J was trimmed by 4 bases and V by 6 bases; bases with no gene match: 8. The V gene's germline CDR1 is MNHNY and CDR2 SVGAGI (reference sequence). The CDR3 contains 14 residues. The CDR3 region is CASRTGTSIYEQYF. CDR3 DNA: TGTGCCAGCAGAACGGGGACTAGTATTTACGAGCAGTACTTC.

This clone was seen ten or more times. CDR3 region: CASSYDSYGYTF. CDR3 bases: TGTGCCAGCAGTTACGATAGCTATGGCTACACCTTC. The gene calls are TRBV6-5 and TRBJ1-2; D is ambiguous. The CDR3 sequence is 12 residues long. V lost 2 bases and J lost 4, with 5 bases in between. Germline CDR1 MNHEY, CDR2 SVGAGI.

This chain links TRBV27 with TRBJ2-1; maybe TRBD2 (6 bases). This CDR3 comprises 13 residues. V shed 5 bases and J shed 12 bases, with 17 bases lying between them. Germline lookup yields CDR1 MNHEY and CDR2 SMNVEV (reference sequence). In DNA, the CDR3 is TGTGCCAGCAGTGGCGGGACCGCAACAGCGCAGTTCTTC. Translating it yields CASSGGTATAQFF.

The sample holds one count of this clone. The J gene is TRBJ1-4, the V gene TRBV7-9; possibly TRBD1 for D (5 bases). V lost 3 bases to trimming and J lost 3 bases, with 11 bases between them. CDR3 size: 15 residues. CDR1 SEHNR and CDR2 FQNEAQ come from the germline V gene (reference sequence). The CDR3 here is CASSFGGAPNEKLFF. The CDR3 nucleotides read TGTGCCAGCAGCTTCGGAGGGGCGCCTAATGAAAAACTGTTTTTT.

V is TRBV7-9 and J is TRBJ1-5, with D unclear. This CDR3 has 14 amino acids. The V end lost 4 bases, the J end lost 1 base, and 8 bases lay between the germline ends. Germline V gene data show CDR1 as SEHNR and CDR2 as FQNEAQ (reference sequence). The CDR3 loop is CASSSTGSNQPQHF. The CDR3, as DNA: TGTGCCAGCAGCTCTACGGGGAGCAATCAGCCCCAGCATTTT.

The gene calls are TRBV5-1 and TRBJ2-5, with D possibly TRBD1 on 6 matching bases. Germline lookup yields CDR1 SGHRS and CDR2 YFSETQ. Trimming pared 1 base from V and 5 bases from J, leaving 12 bases between. The CDR3 consists of 14 residues. Here the CDR3 reads CASSLQGPKETQYF. The CDR3 coding sequence is TGCGCCAGCAGCTTGCAGGGGCCGAAGGAGACCCAGTACTTC.

The V call is TRBV28, the J call TRBJ2-1; D perhaps matches TRBD1 (5 bases). CDR3 length: 12 amino acids. V lost 5 bases and J lost 9, with 11 bases in between. Germline CDR1 MDHEN, CDR2 SYDVKM. CDR3 nucleotides: TGTGCCAGCAGTGGCAGGGTTTCTGAGCAGTTCTTC. Translated: CASSGRVSEQFF.

The genes are TRBV5-8 and TRBJ2-7; D is perhaps TRBD1 or TRBD2 (6 bases each). CDR1 and CDR2 from the germline V gene are SGHTS and YDEGEE. The CDR3 totals 14 residues. Trimming left V 9 bases short and J 6 bases short, with 22 bases between. The CDR3 region is CATRGPGGPSEQYF. In DNA form, the CDR3 reads TGTGCCACCAGGGGTCCCGGAGGGCCTTCCGAGCAGTACTTC. The full variable domain, completed using reference TRBV5-8 and TRBJ2-7, is EAGVTQSPTHLIKTRGQQATLRCSPISGHTSVYWYQQALGLGLQFLLWYDEGEERNRGNFPPRFSGRQFPNYSSELNVNALELEDSALYLCATRGPGGPSEQYFGPGTRLTVT.

This chain uses TRBV15 with TRBJ2-3; the D gene is possibly TRBD1 (6 bases). The CDR3 covers 12 residues. V gave up 5 bases and J gave up 5 bases, with 8 bases separating them. Germline V CDR1 and CDR2: LNHNV, YYDKDF (reference sequence). Here the CDR3 reads CATSQQGDTQYF. CDR3 bases: TGTGCCACCAGCCAACAGGGAGATACGCAGTATTTT.

The genes are TRBV29-1 and TRBJ2-1; 9 bases agree with TRBD1. This CDR3 contains 13 residues. Germline CDR1 and CDR2: SQVTM and ANQGSEA. The junction had 10 bases not matched to a gene; V was cut back by 7 bases and J by 9 bases. This CDR3 is CSAWTGDGGEQFF. The DNA for the CDR3 is TGCAGCGCATGGACAGGGGATGGAGGTGAGCAGTTCTTC.

The rearrangement uses TRBV7-9 and TRBJ1-4; D possibly corresponds to TRBD1 (6 bases). V shed 5 bases and J shed 0 bases, with 10 bases lying between them. The CDR3 loop spans 15 amino acids. Germline assignment: CDR1 SEHNR and CDR2 FQNEAQ (reference sequence). The CDR3: CASSRDTTTNEKLFF. The CDR3 DNA sequence: TGTGCCAGCAGCCGGGACACGACAACTAATGAAAAACTGTTTTTT.

This chain joins TRBV5-1 and TRBJ2-7; 8 positions agree with TRBD2. J was trimmed by 2 bases and V by 6 bases; bases with no gene match: 7. The CDR3 length is 14 residues. The V gene's germline CDR1 is SGHRS and CDR2 YFSETQ. CDR3 DNA sequence: TGCGCCAGCAATCCCACTAGCGGTACCTACGAGCAGTACTTC. Its protein is CASNPTSGTYEQYF. Using reference TRBV5-1 and TRBJ2-7 for the parts outside the CDR3, the full variable domain is KAGVTQTPRYLIKTRGQQVTLSCSPISGHRSVSWYQQTPGQGLQFLFEYFSETQRNKGNFPGRFSGRQFSNSRSEMNVSTLELGDSALYLCASNPTSGTYEQYFGPGTRLTVT.

The genes are TRBV29-1 and TRBJ1-4, with D uncertain. Germline assignment: CDR1 SQVTM and CDR2 ANQGSEA. V lost 4 bases and J 8 bases, leaving 11 bases between the germline ends. There are 12 residues in the CDR3. The CDR3 region is CSVANGREKLFF. CDR3 coding DNA: TGCAGCGTTGCGAACGGTCGGGAAAAACTGTTTTTT.